Given below is one TCR beta chain in context. The source of the sample is a study of neurological immune-mediated disorders. TCRdb independently ran MiXCR on the 5' RACE reads; one entry per CDR3 protein. The repertoire holds over 25,000 distinct CDR3 sequences, with under 25% as singletons. The sequencing input was CD4+ T cells from blood. The TCR was taken from a man in his forties or fifties with HTLV-1-associated myelopathy (HAM/TSP).

The CDR3 region is CASSGQALTDTQYF. In DNA form, the CDR3 reads TGCGCCAGCTCGGGACAGGCCCTCACAGATACGCAGTATTTT. The chain recombines TRBV5-1 with TRBJ2-3, with 8 nucleotides matching TRBD1. Germline CDR1 is SGHRS and CDR2 is YFSETQ. The CDR3 has 14 residues. The J segment lost 2 bases and the V segment lost 7 bases, leaving 6 bases of the junction unmatched.